The 15 T cell receptor beta chains below were found in one sample sequenced in a study of cytomegalovirus exposure and HLA in healthy donors. A multiplex PCR was run with 60 Vbeta primers and 13 Jbeta primers. The protocol was immunoSEQ multiplex PCR, while the TCRdb copy is restricted to in-frame clones and leaves out a portion. The repertoire holds more than 50,000 clones, with about three quarters as singletons. The sequenced sample consisted of PBMCs. These receptors all come from a female donor in good health and CMV-seronegative.

The chain uses TRBV5-1 and TRBJ2-7; TRBD1 matches at 7 bases. There are 15 residues in the CDR3. With 3 bases clipped from V and 2 bases from J, the junction kept 8 bases outside the gene matches. Germline V gives CDR1 SGHRS, CDR2 YFSETQ. CDR3 DNA sequence: TGCGCCAGCAGCTGGGGGACAGACACAGCCTACGAGCAGTACTTC. Protein: CASSWGTDTAYEQYF.

V usage is TRBV6-1 and J usage is TRBJ2-3; D unresolved. From germline, CDR1 is MNHNS and CDR2 SASEGT. The V and J ends lost 3 bases and 2 bases respectively, with 12 bases between them. The length of the CDR3 is 15 residues. DNA of the CDR3: TGTGCCAGCAGTGAGATAGCCCTTTTCACAGATACGCAGTATTTT. This codes for CASSEIALFTDTQYF.

The chain links TRBV10-3 to TRBJ2-7, with 10 bases matching TRBD1. The CDR3 covers 14 residues. Germline V gene lookup returns CDR1 ENHRY and CDR2 SYGVKD. The trim removed 2 bases at V and 4 bases at J, leaving 2 bases unmatched. CDR3 amino acids: CAISEGTGAYEQYF. CDR3 nucleotide sequence: TGTGCCATCAGTGAGGGGACAGGGGCGTACGAGCAGTACTTC.

Only a few counts were recorded for this clone. This chain joins TRBV9 and TRBJ2-2; 8 nucleotides match TRBD2. CDR1 is SGDLS, CDR2 YYNGEE, per germline. This CDR3 contains 16 residues. The V segment lost 0 bases and the J segment 0 bases; nucleotides outside the gene matches: 1. DNA of the CDR3: TGTGCCAGCAGCGTAGGCGGGGGGCCGAACACCGGGGAGCTGTTTTTT. It encodes CASSVGGGPNTGELFF. Looking up the rest from reference TRBV9 and TRBJ2-2 gives the full variable domain: DSGVTQTPKHLITATGQRVTLRCSPRSGDLSVYWYQQSLDQGLQFLIQYYNGEERAKGNILERFSAQQFPDLHSELNLSSLELGDSALYFCASSVGGGPNTGELFFGEGSRLTVL.

The V and J genes are TRBV11-2 and TRBJ2-5; D is unclear. The DNA end lines up better with TRBJ2-7; the J call may be wrong. This CDR3 region has 12 residues. Germline V gene data show CDR1 as SGHAT and CDR2 as FQNNGV. DNA for the CDR3: TGTGCCAGCAGCTTATCACCCTACGAGCAGTACTTC. It codes for CASSLSPYEQYF.

The chain has TRBV6-6 and TRBJ1-6; 8 nucleotides align to TRBD1. Trimming cost V 8 bases and J 6 bases; bases outside gene matches: 3. The CDR3 length is 13 residues. The germline V gene has CDR1 MNHNY and CDR2 SVGAGI (reference sequence). CDR3 region: CASGQGANSPLHF. CDR3 DNA: TGTGCCAGCGGGCAGGGGGCTAATTCACCCCTCCACTTT.

The CDR3 bases are TGTGCCAGCAGCTCCTCGACTAGTCTGTTCGGGGAGCTGTTTTTT. The encoded protein is CASSSSTSLFGELFF. The J gene is TRBJ2-2, the V gene TRBV7-8; possible D gene TRBD2, 6 bases. From germline, CDR1 is SGHVS and CDR2 FQNEAQ. This CDR3 has 15 residues. Trimming left V 4 bases short and J 7 bases short, with 16 bases between.

V is TRBV7-2 and J is TRBJ2-5; 14 bases map to TRBD2. TRBJ2-7 explains the end of the DNA better; the J call may be wrong. CDR1 is SGHTA and CDR2 is FQGNSA in the germline V gene. The CDR3 extends over 15 amino acids. The CDR3 protein is CASRLGLAGGYEQYF. The CDR3 DNA reads TGTGCCAGCAGACTAGGACTAGCGGGAGGCTACGAGCAGTACTTC.

This chain links TRBV7-2 with TRBJ2-7; 8 positions match TRBD2. Germline assignment: CDR1 SGHTA and CDR2 FQGNSA. V shed 3 bases and J 4 bases; nucleotides not matched to a gene: 5. The CDR3 extends over 14 amino acids. In DNA form, the CDR3 reads TGTGCCAGCAGCTTCAGCGGGAGTAGGTACGAGCAGTACTTC. It encodes CASSFSGSRYEQYF.

The chain joins TRBV5-4 to TRBJ2-1, with D possibly TRBD1 on 6 matching bases. The CDR3 spans 14 residues. The germline V gene has CDR1 SGHNT and CDR2 YYREEE (reference sequence). Trimming stripped 6 bases from V and 7 bases from J, with 17 bases between. The CDR3 protein is CASNTEPGHNEQFF. CDR3 nucleotides: TGTGCCAGCAACACCGAGCCGGGACATAATGAGCAGTTCTTC.

DNA of the CDR3: TGTGCCAGCACGACAGGGGCAAACGAAAAACTGTTTTTT. Amino acid sequence: CASTTGANEKLFF. The rearrangement links TRBV6-8 to TRBJ1-4, with 8 bases matching TRBD1. V trimming: 7 bases; J trimming: 8 bases; junction bases outside the gene matches: 6. The germline V gene has CDR1 MNHGY and CDR2 SAAAGT. The CDR3 spans 13 residues.

The V gene is TRBV5-1, the J gene TRBJ2-1; the match to TRBD2 covers 12 bases. The CDR3 extends over 16 amino acids. The germline CDR1 and CDR2 sequences are SGHRS and YFSETQ. V shed 2 bases and J 7 bases; nucleotides not matched to a gene: 7. CDR3 amino acids: CASSLRLAGEGNEQFF. The CDR3 DNA is TGCGCCAGCAGCTTACGACTAGCGGGAGAAGGGAATGAGCAGTTCTTC.

This chain joins TRBV18 and TRBJ2-5; TRBD1 aligns across 8 bases. This CDR3 is 15 amino acids long. The trim removed 8 bases at V and 0 bases at J, leaving 8 bases unmatched. CDR1 and CDR2 from the germline V gene are KGHSH and LQKENI. Here the CDR3 DNA reads TGTGCCAGCCAATTCAGGGGGCCTAACCAAGAGACCCAGTACTTC. Translation: CASQFRGPNQETQYF. Supplemented by reference TRBV18 and TRBJ2-5, the full variable domain reads NAGVMQNPRHLVRRRGQEARLRCSPMKGHSHVYWYRQLPEEGLKFMVYLQKENIIDESGMPKERFSAEFPKEGPSILRIQQVVRGDSAAYFCASQFRGPNQETQYFGPGTRLLVL.

This chain's CDR3 is CASSYSGGPRGEQFF. In nucleotides, the CDR3 is TGTGCCAGCAGCTATAGCGGGGGCCCCCGGGGAGAGCAGTTCTTC. The rearrangement links TRBV7-2 to TRBJ2-1; 9 bases agree with TRBD2. In germline, CDR1 is SGHTA, CDR2 FQGNSA. The CDR3 is 15 residues long. V gave up 4 bases and J gave up 10 bases; unmatched junction bases: 11.

This clone was recorded a few times. The chain links TRBV19 to TRBJ2-3, with 7 positions matching TRBD1. Germline CDR1 is LNHDA and CDR2 is SQIVND (reference sequence). The CDR3 covers 14 residues. With 7 bases clipped from V and 0 bases from J, the junction kept 4 bases outside the gene matches. CDR3 nucleotides: TGTGCCAGTACCAGGACAGGTAGCACAGATACGCAGTATTTT. It is translated as CASTRTGSTDTQYF.